This TCR beta chain is drawn from a study of a mutant IDH1 vaccine in newly diagnosed glioma. A word on this clone: Its antigen is not known.

Sample time point: week 11, during vaccination. Every single dose of the vaccine, 300 ug of mutant IDH1 20-mer peptide, came with topical imiquimod. Some clones are missing from TCRdb's copy, which holds only in-frame ones; the method was immunoSEQ multiplex PCR. The top ten clones hold more than 13% of a sample with about 36,000 clones, around 80% of them seen once. Germline-derived CDR1 and CDR2 are MRHNA and SNTAGT. The CDR3 runs 13 residues. V lost 8 bases to trimming and J lost 3 bases, with 13 bases between them. The sample in question was peripheral blood mononuclear cells (PBMCs), obtained from a glioma patient whose treatment included an IDH1 peptide vaccine. J is TRBJ1-1 and V is TRBV6-4, with D possibly matching TRBD1 (5 bases). The receptor's source is a woman aged 25 to 39 with glioma. Some clones in this sample may be carry-over from other donors' samples. The CDR3 DNA reads as TGTGCCAGCCCCTCCTGGGGGGACACTGAAGCTTTCTTT. Translating it yields CASPSWGDTEAFF.